These 5 T cell receptor beta chains were sequenced from one sample in a study of spatial heterogeneity in lung cancer. Time point specified: sample taken at primary tumor resection. MiXCR, run by TCRdb on the 5' RACE reads, gives a single entry per CDR3 protein. The sample consists of roughly 48,000 distinct CDR3 sequences, approximately 5.3% of them appearing once. This sample comprised PBMCs, obtained at surgery. Receptors originate from a male donor with early-stage non-small cell lung cancer.

The chain is built from TRBV4-1 and TRBJ2-1, with 11 bases matching TRBD2. This CDR3 contains 17 residues. Trimming removed 1 base from V and 8 bases from J; junction bases left unmatched: 10. CDR1 MGHRA and CDR2 YSYEKL come from the germline V gene. In nucleotides, the CDR3 is TGCGCCAGCAGCCAAGCGATGACTAGCGGGATAGTCTATGAGCAGTTCTTC. It yields the protein CASSQAMTSGIVYEQFF.

By share of the sample, this clonotype is medium-sized. V usage is TRBV12-3 or TRBV12-4 and J usage is TRBJ1-5, with D possibly TRBD1 on 5 matching bases. There are 14 residues in the CDR3. V was clipped by 6 bases and J by 7 bases, with 16 bases between them. The CDR3 DNA reads as TGTGCCAGCAGCTCAGGAGGGGTTGGGCAGCCCCAGCATTTT. Protein: CASSSGGVGQPQHF.

The sample holds many counts of this clonotype. This chain joins TRBV7-9 and TRBJ2-5; unclear D gene. Germline CDR1 is SEHNR and CDR2 is FQNEAQ (reference sequence). CDR3 length: 13 amino acids. Deletions cut 6 bases from V and 0 bases from J, with 8 bases between. The CDR3 DNA sequence: TGTGCCAGCAGAACGGACGACCAAGAGACCCAGTACTTC. This translates into CASRTDDQETQYF.

There are many counts of this clonotype. The J gene is TRBJ2-3, the V gene TRBV20-1, with TRBD1 matching 10 bases. The CDR3 consists of 14 residues. V lost 6 bases and J lost 3; bases outside the gene matches: 6. The germline V gene encodes CDR1 DFQATT and CDR2 SNEGSKA (reference sequence). The CDR3 DNA sequence: TGCAGTGCGTCGGACAGGGGGGTTACAGATACGCAGTATTTT. This sequence encodes CSASDRGVTDTQYF.

This clonotype was detected many times. The chain is built from TRBV20-1 and TRBJ2-3; 13 bases align to TRBD2. This CDR3 contains 14 residues. V lost 3 bases to trimming and J lost 4 bases; unmatched junction nucleotides: 1. The germline CDR1 and CDR2 sequences are DFQATT and SNEGSKA (reference sequence). This chain's CDR3 is CSARTSGRPDTQYF. As DNA, the CDR3 is TGCAGTGCTAGGACTAGCGGGAGGCCAGATACGCAGTATTTT.